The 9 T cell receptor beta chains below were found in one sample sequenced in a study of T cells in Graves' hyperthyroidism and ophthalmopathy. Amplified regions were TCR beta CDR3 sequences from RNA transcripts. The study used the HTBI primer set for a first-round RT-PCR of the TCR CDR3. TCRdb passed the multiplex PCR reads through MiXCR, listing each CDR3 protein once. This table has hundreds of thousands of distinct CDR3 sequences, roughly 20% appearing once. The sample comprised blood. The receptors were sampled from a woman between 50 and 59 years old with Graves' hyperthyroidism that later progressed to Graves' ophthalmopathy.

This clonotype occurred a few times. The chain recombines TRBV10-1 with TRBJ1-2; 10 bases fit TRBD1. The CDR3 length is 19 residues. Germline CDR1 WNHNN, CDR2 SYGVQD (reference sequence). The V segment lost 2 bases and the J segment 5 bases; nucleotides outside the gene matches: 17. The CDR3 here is CASSETPGQGRVGFYGYTF. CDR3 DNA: TGCGCCAGCAGTGAGACGCCGGGACAGGGGAGAGTAGGGTTTTATGGCTACACCTTC.

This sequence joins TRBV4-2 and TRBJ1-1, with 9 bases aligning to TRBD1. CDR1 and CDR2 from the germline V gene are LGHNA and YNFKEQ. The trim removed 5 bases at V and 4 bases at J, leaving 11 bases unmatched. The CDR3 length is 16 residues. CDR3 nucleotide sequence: TGTGCCAGCAGCTCAGAGGGGACAGGGATTGGCACTGAAGCTTTCTTT. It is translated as CASSSEGTGIGTEAFF.

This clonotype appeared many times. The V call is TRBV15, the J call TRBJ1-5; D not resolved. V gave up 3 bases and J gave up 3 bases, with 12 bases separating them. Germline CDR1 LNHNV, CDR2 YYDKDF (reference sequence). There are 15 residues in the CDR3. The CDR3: CATSSHRAPNQPQHF. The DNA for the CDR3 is TGTGCCACCAGCAGCCACCGGGCCCCCAATCAGCCCCAGCATTTT.

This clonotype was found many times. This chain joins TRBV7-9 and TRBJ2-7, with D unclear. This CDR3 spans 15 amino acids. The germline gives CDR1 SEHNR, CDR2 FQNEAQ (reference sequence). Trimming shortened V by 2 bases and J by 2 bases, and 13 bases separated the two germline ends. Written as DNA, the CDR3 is TGTGCCAGCAGCTTATCGAACGACGGTCCCTACGAGCAGTACTTC. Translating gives CASSLSNDGPYEQYF.

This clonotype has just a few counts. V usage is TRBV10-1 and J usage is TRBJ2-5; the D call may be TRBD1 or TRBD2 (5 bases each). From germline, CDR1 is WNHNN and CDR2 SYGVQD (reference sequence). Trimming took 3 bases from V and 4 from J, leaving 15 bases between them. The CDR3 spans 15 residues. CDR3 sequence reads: CASSDPGRSPETQYF. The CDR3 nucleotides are TGCGCCAGCAGTGACCCGGGACGCTCCCCAGAGACCCAGTACTTC.

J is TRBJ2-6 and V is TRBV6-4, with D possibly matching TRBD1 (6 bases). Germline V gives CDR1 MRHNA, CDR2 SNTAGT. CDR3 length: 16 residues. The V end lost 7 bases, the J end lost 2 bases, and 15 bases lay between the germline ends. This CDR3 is CASNGARGAGANVLTF. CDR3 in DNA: TGTGCCAGCAACGGGGCCAGGGGCGCTGGGGCCAACGTCCTGACTTTC.

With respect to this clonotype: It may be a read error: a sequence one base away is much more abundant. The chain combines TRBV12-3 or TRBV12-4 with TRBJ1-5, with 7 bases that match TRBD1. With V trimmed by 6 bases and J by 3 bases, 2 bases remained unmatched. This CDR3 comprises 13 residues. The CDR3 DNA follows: TGTGCCAGCAGGACAGGGCACAATCAGCCCCAGCATTTT. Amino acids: CASRTGHNQPQHF.

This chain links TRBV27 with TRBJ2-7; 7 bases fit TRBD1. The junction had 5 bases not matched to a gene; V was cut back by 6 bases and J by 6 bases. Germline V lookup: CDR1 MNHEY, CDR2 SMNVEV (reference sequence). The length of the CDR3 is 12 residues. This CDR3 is CASSEHRGEQYF. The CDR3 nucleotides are TGTGCCAGCAGCGAACACAGGGGCGAGCAGTACTTC.

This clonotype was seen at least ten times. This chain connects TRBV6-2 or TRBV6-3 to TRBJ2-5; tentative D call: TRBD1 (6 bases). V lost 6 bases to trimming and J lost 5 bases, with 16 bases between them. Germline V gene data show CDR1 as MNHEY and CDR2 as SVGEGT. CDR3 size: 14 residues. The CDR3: CASRRQTGGETQYF. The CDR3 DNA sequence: TGTGCCAGCAGAAGACAGACAGGCGGGGAGACCCAGTACTTC.